A single sample gave rise to the 24 T cell receptor beta chains below, sequenced in a study of regulatory T cells in long-lasting Graves disease. Library construction for TCR beta used iRepertoire HTBI primers and Arm-PCR of CDR3 regions. MiXCR, run by TCRdb on the multiplex PCR reads, gives a single entry per CDR3 protein. The table records some 350,000 distinct CDR3 sequences, roughly 16% of them present only once. The time point is: newly diagnosed GD, antithyroid drugs for less than 3 months. RNA isolated from PBMCs was used to make the TCR library. The same data also went into a second study, on T cells in Graves' hyperthyroidism and ophthalmopathy.

The sequencing here drew on peripheral blood mononuclear cells (PBMCs), taken at new diagnosis, from a patient treated with antithyroid drugs. The source is a young woman with Graves disease.

V usage is TRBV15 and J usage is TRBJ2-1; D is possibly TRBD1 (6 bases). Germline V CDR1 and CDR2: LNHNV, YYDKDF (reference sequence). V was pared by 0 bases and J by 3 bases, with 12 bases between. The CDR3 is 16 amino acids. The CDR3 loop reads CATSREGGALYNEQFF. As DNA, the CDR3 is TGTGCCACCAGCAGAGAAGGGGGAGCCCTCTACAATGAGCAGTTCTTC.

This clonotype has only a few counts. CDR3 sequence reads: CASSLPDLSTDTQYF. DNA of the CDR3: TGTGCCAGCAGCTTACCGGATCTTAGCACAGATACGCAGTATTTT. The rearrangement joins TRBV5-6 to TRBJ2-3, with D hard to call. This CDR3 contains 15 residues. V lost 2 bases, J lost 0 bases, and 10 bases lay in between. Per germline, CDR1 SGHDT and CDR2 YYEEEE.

V and J are TRBV28 and TRBJ2-5, with 10 bases lining up with TRBD2. TRBJ2-1 explains the end of the DNA better; the J call may be wrong. In germline, CDR1 is MDHEN, CDR2 SYDVKM. The CDR3 runs to 15 residues. The CDR3 coding sequence is TGTGCCAGCAGTTTCGCGATAGCGGGAGGTCATGAGCAGTTCTTC. This sequence encodes CASSFAIAGGHEQFF.

In its sample, this clonotype was seen many times. The chain has TRBV7-9 and TRBJ1-1, with a weak D call TRBD1 (5 bases). Trimming pared 1 base from V and 8 bases from J, leaving 11 bases between. Germline V gene data show CDR1 as SEHNR and CDR2 as FQNEAQ (reference sequence). The CDR3 has 13 residues. CDR3 DNA sequence: TGTGCCAGCAGCTTAGGTGGGGGTTCCGAAGCTTTCTTT. It is translated as CASSLGGGSEAFF.

This clonotype was seen ten or more times. The chain combines TRBV5-1 with TRBJ1-1; 11 nucleotides line up with TRBD1. Per germline, CDR1 SGHRS and CDR2 YFSETQ. The CDR3 sequence is 16 residues long. Losses at the gene ends were 4 bases for V and 1 base for J; bases not matched to a gene: 6. The CDR3 DNA follows: TGCGCCAGCAGCCCCCGAGGGACAGGGGGGAACACTGAAGCTTTCTTT. Protein: CASSPRGTGGNTEAFF.

This clonotype was recorded at least ten times. This chain links TRBV7-9 with TRBJ1-2, with D possibly TRBD1 on 6 matching bases. Trimming removed 5 bases at V and 0 bases at J, with 16 bases between. The CDR3 spans 16 residues. Germline CDR1 and CDR2: SEHNR and FQNEAQ (reference sequence). The CDR3: CASSPIGAGANYGYTF. In nucleotides, the CDR3 is TGTGCCAGCAGCCCCATTGGGGCAGGGGCTAACTATGGCTACACCTTC.

This clonotype was observed at least ten times. The rearrangement links TRBV2 to TRBJ1-5; TRBD1 matches at 7 bases. The germline CDR1 and CDR2 sequences are SNHLY and FYNNEI. V trimming: 6 bases; J trimming: 0 bases; junction bases outside the gene matches: 2. This CDR3 is 14 amino acids long. CDR3 sequence (DNA): TGTGCCAGCAGACGGGACAGTAGCAATCAGCCCCAGCATTTT. Translated, it gives CASRRDSSNQPQHF. The variable domain in full, with the rest retrieved from reference TRBV2 and TRBJ1-5, is EPEVTQTPSHQVTQMGQEVILRCVPISNHLYFYWYRQILGQKVEFLVSFYNNEISEKSEIFDDQFSVERPDGSNFTLKIRSTKLEDSAMYFCASRRDSSNQPQHFGDGTRLSIL.

This clonotype has a count of ten or more. The rearrangement links TRBV5-1 to TRBJ1-1; TRBD1 agrees at 7 bases. The CDR3 runs to 13 residues. V shed 0 bases and J 8 bases; nucleotides not matched to a gene: 4. Germline CDR1 and CDR2: SGHRS and YFSETQ. CDR3 in amino acids: CASSLASTGEAFF. The CDR3 DNA reads TGCGCCAGCAGCTTGGCCTCGACAGGGGAAGCTTTCTTT.

This clonotype was detected ten times or more. This chain connects TRBV4-1 to TRBJ2-7, with 10 nucleotides matching TRBD1. CDR1 and CDR2 from the germline V gene are MGHRA and YSYEKL. The J segment lost 6 bases and the V segment lost 4 bases, leaving 6 bases of the junction unmatched. This CDR3 region has 14 residues. The CDR3 reads CASSRGTGEGEQYF. In nucleotides, the CDR3 is TGCGCCAGCAGCCGCGGGACAGGGGAGGGCGAGCAGTACTTC.

This clonotype has at least ten counts. The chain couples TRBV28 to TRBJ1-1; D is possibly TRBD1 (5 bases). From germline, CDR1 is MDHEN and CDR2 SYDVKM. The CDR3 is made up of 14 amino acids. Trimming pared 5 bases from V and 11 bases from J, leaving 21 bases between. The DNA for the CDR3 is TGTGCCAGCAGTCCACATTCACAGGTTCCTGTCGCTTTCTTT. This codes for CASSPHSQVPVAFF.

In its sample, this clonotype was seen many times. The chain employs TRBV20-1 and TRBJ2-3; perhaps TRBD2 as D (6 bases). Trimming removed 4 bases at V and 5 bases at J, with 10 bases between. Looked up from germline, CDR1 is DFQATT and CDR2 is SNEGSKA (reference sequence). The CDR3 has 12 amino acids. CDR3 in DNA: TGCAGTGCTATACAGGAGGGAGATACGCAGTATTTT. This gives the protein CSAIQEGDTQYF.

This clonotype was picked up many times. V is TRBV30 and J is TRBJ2-2; a weak D match, TRBD2 (5 bases). V lost 7 bases and J lost 5, with 26 bases in between. Looked up from germline, CDR1 is GTSNPN and CDR2 is SVGIG (reference sequence). The CDR3 consists of 17 residues. CDR3 protein: CASTREGKLRETGELFF. CDR3 bases: TGTGCCTCCACCCGGGAAGGGAAGTTGAGAGAGACCGGGGAGCTGTTTTTT.

This clonotype was recorded many times. The chain combines TRBV7-2 with TRBJ2-1, with a tentative D call TRBD2 (5 bases). This CDR3 is 15 amino acids long. The germline V gene encodes CDR1 SGHTA and CDR2 FQGNSA. Trimming took 0 bases from V and 10 from J, leaving 16 bases between them. In DNA form, the CDR3 reads TGTGCCAGCAGCTTAGCAGAAGGACTTTACCACGAGCAGTTCTTC. Residues: CASSLAEGLYHEQFF. The complete variable domain, with remaining parts taken from reference TRBV7-2 and TRBJ2-1, reads GAGVSQSPSNKVTEKGKDVELRCDPISGHTALYWYRQSLGQGLEFLIYFQGNSAPDKSGLPSDRFSAERTGGSVSTLTIQRTQQEDSAVYLCASSLAEGLYHEQFFGPGTRLTVL.

On this clonotype itself: With a much larger clone just one base away, this may be a read error. The chain employs TRBV2 and TRBJ2-3, with D perhaps assigned TRBD1 or TRBD2 (5 bases each). This CDR3 has 13 residues. CDR1 is SNHLY, CDR2 FYNNEI, per germline. V was trimmed by 3 bases and J by 5 bases, leaving 9 bases between them. CDR3 nucleotides: TGTGCCAGCAGTGAGTCTGGGGGAGATACGCAGTATTTT. It specifies CASSESGGDTQYF.

This clonotype was detected many times. The genes are TRBV12-3 or TRBV12-4 and TRBJ1-1; D perhaps matches TRBD1 (6 bases). The germline V and J ends were trimmed by 3 bases and 0 bases, with 14 bases remaining between them. The CDR3 totals 16 residues. CDR3 sequence reads: CASSLVPGALNTEAFF. CDR3 DNA: TGTGCCAGCAGTTTGGTCCCGGGGGCCCTGAACACTGAAGCTTTCTTT.

This clonotype was recorded many times. The rearrangement joins TRBV3-1 to TRBJ2-7; TRBD2 agrees at 9 bases. The CDR3 covers 15 residues. V lost 1 base, J lost 6 bases, and 7 bases stayed unmatched. Germline values: CDR1 LGHDT, CDR2 YNNKEL (reference sequence). The CDR3 protein is CASSQGGGAIGEQYF. As DNA, the CDR3 is TGTGCCAGCAGCCAAGGCGGGGGGGCAATCGGCGAGCAGTACTTC.

This clonotype was recorded a few times. This chain connects TRBV7-2 to TRBJ1-1; D call uncertain. V was trimmed by 3 bases and J by 5 bases, leaving 10 bases between them. The CDR3 length is 13 residues. From germline, CDR1 is SGHTA and CDR2 FQGNSA. CDR3 sequence (DNA): TGTGCCAGCAGCTTGGAAGAGGAGACTGAAGCTTTCTTT. Protein: CASSLEEETEAFF.

This clonotype was observed many times. The chain has TRBV6-1 and TRBJ2-3; D unclear. CDR3 length equals 14 residues. The ends were cut back, 5 bases at V and 0 bases at J, with 9 bases in the middle. Germline CDR1 and CDR2: MNHNS and SASEGT. In DNA form, the CDR3 reads TGTGCCAGCAGTCGAGACTTAAGCACAGATACGCAGTATTTT. Translating gives CASSRDLSTDTQYF.

V and J are TRBV5-1 and TRBJ2-5; D possibly matches TRBD1 or TRBD2 (5 bases each). With 5 bases removed from V and 4 bases from J, the gap between germline ends came to 12 bases. This CDR3 has 13 amino acids. Per the germline V gene, CDR1 is SGHRS and CDR2 is YFSETQ. In DNA form, the CDR3 reads TGCGCCAGCAGATACGGGGCCGCAGAGACCCAGTACTTC. Translation: CASRYGAAETQYF.

This clonotype was observed a handful of times. CDR3 nucleotide sequence: TGTGCCAGCACCCTACAGAGGGTCTCTGGCTATGGCTACACCTTC. It is translated as CASTLQRVSGYGYTF. The chain recombines TRBV6-1 with TRBJ1-2; no definite D call. The V end lost 7 bases, the J end lost 4 bases, and 19 bases lay between the germline ends. This CDR3 is 15 amino acids long. CDR1 MNHNS and CDR2 SASEGT come from the germline V gene.

This clonotype has just a few counts. V and J are TRBV9 and TRBJ1-1, with no clear D. The CDR3 runs to 14 residues. V was shortened by 0 bases and J by 1 base, with 7 bases between the two germline ends. CDR1 is SGDLS, CDR2 YYNGEE, per germline. The CDR3 loop reads CASSVDQQNTEAFF. CDR3 sequence (DNA): TGTGCCAGCAGCGTAGATCAGCAGAACACTGAAGCTTTCTTT. The complete variable domain, with remaining parts taken from reference TRBV9 and TRBJ1-1, reads DSGVTQTPKHLITATGQRVTLRCSPRSGDLSVYWYQQSLDQGLQFLIQYYNGEERAKGNILERFSAQQFPDLHSELNLSSLELGDSALYFCASSVDQQNTEAFFGQGTRLTVV.

This clonotype has at least ten counts. The genes are TRBV13 and TRBJ2-7; no reliable D call. Trimming left V 0 bases short and J 4 bases short, with 10 bases between. Germline V gives CDR1 PRHDT, CDR2 FYEKMQ (reference sequence). The CDR3 runs to 14 residues. This CDR3 reads CASSLGQSKYEQYF. CDR3 coding DNA: TGTGCCAGCAGCTTAGGACAGAGTAAATACGAGCAGTACTTC.

The table lists this clonotype with many counts. The chain combines TRBV5-1 with TRBJ2-5; tentatively, D is TRBD1 (6 bases). This CDR3 contains 13 residues. Germline values: CDR1 SGHRS, CDR2 YFSETQ. V was shortened by 4 bases and J by 7 bases, with 14 bases between the two germline ends. The CDR3, as DNA: TGCGCCAGCAGCACCGGGACATTAGGGACCCAGTACTTC. Translation: CASSTGTLGTQYF.

The CDR3 reads CASSIRAPRQGSKVTQYF. In DNA form, the CDR3 reads TGTGCCAGTAGTATCCGCGCCCCTCGCCAGGGGAGTAAGGTGACCCAGTACTTC. V gene TRBV19 combines with J gene TRBJ2-5; D may be TRBD1 (6 bases). The germline CDR1 and CDR2 sequences are LNHDA and SQIVND (reference sequence). This CDR3 is built from 18 residues. Trimming stripped 3 bases from V and 7 bases from J, with 27 bases between.